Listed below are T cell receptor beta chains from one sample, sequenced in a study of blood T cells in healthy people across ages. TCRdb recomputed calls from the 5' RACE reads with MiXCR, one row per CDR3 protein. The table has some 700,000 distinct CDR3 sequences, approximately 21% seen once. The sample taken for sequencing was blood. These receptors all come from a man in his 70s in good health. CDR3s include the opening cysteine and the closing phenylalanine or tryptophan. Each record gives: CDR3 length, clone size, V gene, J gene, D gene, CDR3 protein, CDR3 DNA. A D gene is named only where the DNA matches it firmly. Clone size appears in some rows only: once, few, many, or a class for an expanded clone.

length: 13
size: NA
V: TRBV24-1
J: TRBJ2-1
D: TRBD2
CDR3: CATSRPSGQEQFF
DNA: TGTGCCACCAGTAGGCCTAGCGGGCAGGAGCAGTTCTTC

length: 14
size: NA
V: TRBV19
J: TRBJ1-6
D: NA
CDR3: CASSMNEGWSPLHF
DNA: TGTGCCAGTAGTATGAATGAGGGCTGGTCACCCCTCCACTTT

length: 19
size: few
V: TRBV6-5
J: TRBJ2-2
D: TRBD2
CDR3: CASSYSIVAGAANTGELFF
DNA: TGTGCCAGCAGTTACTCGATCGTAGCGGGAGCCGCGAACACCGGGGAGCTGTTTTTT

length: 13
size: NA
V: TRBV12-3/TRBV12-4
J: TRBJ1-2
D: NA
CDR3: CASSLAVGVGYTF
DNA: TGTGCCAGCAGTTTAGCCGTCGGGGTCGGCTACACCTTC

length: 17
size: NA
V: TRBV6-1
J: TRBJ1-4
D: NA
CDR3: CASSEPGQRIPNEKLFF
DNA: TGTGCCAGCAGTGAACCGGGTCAGCGGATTCCTAATGAAAAACTGTTTTTT

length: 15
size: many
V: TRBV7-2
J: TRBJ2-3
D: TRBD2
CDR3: CASSSGLAGGDTQYF
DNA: TGTGCCAGCAGCTCTGGACTAGCGGGGGGAGATACGCAGTATTTT

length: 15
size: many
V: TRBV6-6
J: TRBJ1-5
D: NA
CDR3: CASSPPGTWNQPQHF
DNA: TGTGCCAGCAGCCCCCCCGGGACTTGGAATCAGCCCCAGCATTTT

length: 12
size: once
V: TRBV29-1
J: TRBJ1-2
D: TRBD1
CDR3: CSVLPGGSGYTF
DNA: TGCAGCGTTCTTCCAGGGGGTTCGGGCTACACCTTC

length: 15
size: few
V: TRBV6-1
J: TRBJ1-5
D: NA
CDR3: CASTTSGVSNQPQHF
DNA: TGTGCCAGCACCACCTCAGGGGTTAGCAATCAGCCCCAGCATTTT

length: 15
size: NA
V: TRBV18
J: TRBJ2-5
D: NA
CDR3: CASSPFPGLRETQYF
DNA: TGTGCCAGCTCACCATTTCCAGGTTTGAGGGAGACCCAGTACTTC

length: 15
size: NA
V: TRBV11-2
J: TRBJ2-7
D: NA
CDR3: CASSLLEGARHEQYF
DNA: TGTGCCAGCAGCTTACTTGAGGGAGCGCGACACGAGCAGTACTTC

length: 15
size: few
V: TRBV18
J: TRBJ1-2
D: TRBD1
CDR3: CASSPQGQGASGYTF
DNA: TGTGCCAGCTCACCACAAGGACAGGGGGCCTCTGGCTACACCTTC

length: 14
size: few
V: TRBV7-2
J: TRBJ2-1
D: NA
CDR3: CASSLTGGRDEQFF
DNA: TGTGCCAGCAGCTTAACGGGGGGCCGGGATGAGCAGTTCTTC

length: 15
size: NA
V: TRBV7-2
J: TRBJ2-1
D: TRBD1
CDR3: CASSQSDRGLSEQFF
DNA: TGTGCCAGCAGTCAGTCTGACAGGGGTTTGAGTGAGCAGTTCTTC

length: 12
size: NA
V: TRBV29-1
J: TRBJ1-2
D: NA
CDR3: CSVVQGFEGYTF
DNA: TGCAGCGTGGTACAGGGATTCGAAGGCTACACCTTC

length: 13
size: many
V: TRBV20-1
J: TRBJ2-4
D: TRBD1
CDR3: CSAERDSKNIQYF
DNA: TGCAGTGCGGAACGGGACAGTAAAAACATTCAGTACTTC

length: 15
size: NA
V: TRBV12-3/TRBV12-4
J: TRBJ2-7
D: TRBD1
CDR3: CASSDHGQGSYEQYF
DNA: TGTGCCAGCAGTGACCATGGACAGGGGTCCTACGAGCAGTACTTC

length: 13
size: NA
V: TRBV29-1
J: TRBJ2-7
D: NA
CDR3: CSVEGGEKYEQYF
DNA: TGCAGCGTTGAAGGGGGAGAGAAGTACGAGCAGTACTTC

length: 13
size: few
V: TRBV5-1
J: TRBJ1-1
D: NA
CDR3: CASSAGTETEAFF
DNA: TGCGCCAGCAGCGCCGGGACGGAGACTGAAGCTTTCTTT

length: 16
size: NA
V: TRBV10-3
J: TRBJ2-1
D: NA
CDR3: CAISEWGRSSYNEQFF
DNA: TGTGCCATCAGTGAGTGGGGACGAAGCTCCTACAATGAGCAGTTCTTC

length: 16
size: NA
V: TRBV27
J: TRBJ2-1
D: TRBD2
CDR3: CASSPGSLAGWNEQFF
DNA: TGTGCCAGCAGTCCTGGGTCGCTAGCGGGTTGGAATGAGCAGTTCTTC

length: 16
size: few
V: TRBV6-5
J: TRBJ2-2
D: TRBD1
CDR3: CASSSGQGRGTGELFF
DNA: TGTGCCAGCAGTTCGGGACAGGGAAGAGGCACCGGGGAGCTGTTTTTT

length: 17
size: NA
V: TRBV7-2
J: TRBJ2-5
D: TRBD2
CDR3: CASSPLAGVAWKETQYF
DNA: TGTGCCAGCAGCCCCTTAGCGGGGGTGGCGTGGAAGGAGACCCAGTACTTC

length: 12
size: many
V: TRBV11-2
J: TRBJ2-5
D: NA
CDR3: CASSLSAGTQYF
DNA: TGTGCCAGCAGCTTAAGCGCTGGGACCCAGTACTTC

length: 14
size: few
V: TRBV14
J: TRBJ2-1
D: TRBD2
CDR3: CASRTSGYYNEQFF
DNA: TGTGCCAGCCGGACTAGCGGGTACTACAATGAGCAGTTCTTC

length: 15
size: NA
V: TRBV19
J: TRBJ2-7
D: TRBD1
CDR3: CASSNDRGGGAEQYF
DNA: TGTGCCAGTAGTAACGACAGGGGTGGAGGTGCCGAGCAGTACTTC

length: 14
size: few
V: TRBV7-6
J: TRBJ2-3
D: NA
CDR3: CASSSPPGTDTQYF
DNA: TGTGCCAGCAGCTCACCTCCGGGCACAGATACGCAGTATTTT

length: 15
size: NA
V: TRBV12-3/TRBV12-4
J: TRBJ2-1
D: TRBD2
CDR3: CASRPTSGYYNEQFF
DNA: TGTGCCAGCAGGCCTACTAGCGGGTACTACAATGAGCAGTTCTTC

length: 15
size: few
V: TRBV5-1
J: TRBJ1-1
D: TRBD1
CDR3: CASSLLSGGDTEAFF
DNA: TGCGCCAGCAGCTTATTATCAGGGGGGGACACTGAAGCTTTCTTT

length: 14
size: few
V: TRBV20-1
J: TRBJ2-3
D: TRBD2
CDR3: CSAMTSGSTDTQYF
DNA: TGCAGTGCTATGACTAGCGGGAGCACAGATACGCAGTATTTT

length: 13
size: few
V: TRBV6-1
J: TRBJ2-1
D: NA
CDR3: CASLETAYNEQFF
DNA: TGTGCCAGCCTGGAGACGGCCTACAATGAGCAGTTCTTC

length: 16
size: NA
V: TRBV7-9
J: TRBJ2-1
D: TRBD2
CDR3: CASSSTGTSGFNEQFF
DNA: TGTGCCAGCAGCTCGACCGGGACTAGCGGGTTCAATGAGCAGTTCTTC

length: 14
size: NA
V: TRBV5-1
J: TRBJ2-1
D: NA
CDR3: CASSLNQPYNEQFF
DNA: TGCGCCAGCAGCTTGAATCAGCCCTACAATGAGCAGTTCTTC

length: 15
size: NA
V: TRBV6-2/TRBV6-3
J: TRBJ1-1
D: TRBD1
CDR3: CASSYPSRGRAEAFF
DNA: TGTGCCAGCAGTTACCCCTCAAGGGGGCGGGCTGAAGCTTTCTTT

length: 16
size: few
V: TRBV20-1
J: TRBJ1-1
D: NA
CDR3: CSASKGLLGMNTEAFF
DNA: TGCAGTGCTAGTAAGGGGCTCCTGGGGATGAACACTGAAGCTTTCTTT

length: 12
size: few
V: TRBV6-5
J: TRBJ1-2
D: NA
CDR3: CASSYAGVGYTF
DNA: TGTGCCAGCAGTTACGCGGGGGTTGGCTACACCTTC

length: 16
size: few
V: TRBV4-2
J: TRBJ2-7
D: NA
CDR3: CASSQQSAGPNYEQYF
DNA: TGTGCCAGCAGCCAACAGTCCGCGGGACCCAACTACGAGCAGTACTTC

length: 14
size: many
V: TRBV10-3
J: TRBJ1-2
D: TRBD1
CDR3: CAISEQGGSYGYTF
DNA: TGTGCCATCAGTGAGCAGGGGGGAAGCTATGGCTACACCTTC

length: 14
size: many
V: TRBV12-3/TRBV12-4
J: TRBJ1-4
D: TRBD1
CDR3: CASSPDRGGEKLFF
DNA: TGTGCCAGCAGTCCGGACAGGGGTGGTGAAAAACTGTTTTTT

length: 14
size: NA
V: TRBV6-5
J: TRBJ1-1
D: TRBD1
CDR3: CASSRTGGSAEAFF
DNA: TGTGCCAGCAGCCGAACAGGGGGCAGCGCTGAAGCTTTCTTT

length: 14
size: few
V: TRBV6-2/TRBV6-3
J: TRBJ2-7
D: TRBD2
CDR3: CASRPAGSHAEQYF
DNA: TGTGCCAGCAGACCAGCGGGGTCTCACGCCGAGCAGTACTTC

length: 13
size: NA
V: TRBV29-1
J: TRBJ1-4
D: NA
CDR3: CSVPRDNGEKLFF
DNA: TGCAGCGTGCCTCGGGACAACGGGGAAAAACTGTTTTTT

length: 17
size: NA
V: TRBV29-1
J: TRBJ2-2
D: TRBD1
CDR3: CSVQSVGQAANTGELFF
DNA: TGCAGCGTTCAAAGCGTGGGACAGGCTGCGAACACCGGGGAGCTGTTTTTT

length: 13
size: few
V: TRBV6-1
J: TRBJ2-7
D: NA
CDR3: CASSDGVVYEQYF
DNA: TGTGCCAGCAGTGACGGGGTTGTCTACGAGCAGTACTTC

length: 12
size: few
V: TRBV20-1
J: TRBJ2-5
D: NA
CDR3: CSARFQGGTQYF
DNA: TGCAGTGCTAGATTCCAAGGGGGGACCCAGTACTTC

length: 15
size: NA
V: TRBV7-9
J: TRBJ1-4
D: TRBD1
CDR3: CASSPRTGSNEKLFF
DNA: TGTGCCAGCAGCCCGAGGACAGGGTCTAATGAAAAACTGTTTTTT

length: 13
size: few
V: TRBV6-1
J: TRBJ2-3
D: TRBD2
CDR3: CASMRTRDETQYF
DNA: TGTGCCAGCATGAGGACTAGAGATGAGACCCAGTACTTT

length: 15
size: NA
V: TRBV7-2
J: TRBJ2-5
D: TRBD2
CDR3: CASSFPSGSQETQYF
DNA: TGTGCCAGCAGCTTTCCTAGCGGGAGCCAAGAGACCCAGTACTTC

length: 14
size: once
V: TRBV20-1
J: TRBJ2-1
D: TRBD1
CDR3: CSAANRGPYNEQFF
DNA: TGCAGTGCCGCTAACAGGGGACCTTACAATGAGCAGTTCTTC

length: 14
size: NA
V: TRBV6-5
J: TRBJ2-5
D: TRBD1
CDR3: CASRGHRGWETQYF
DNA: TGTGCCAGCAGAGGTCACAGGGGATGGGAGACCCAGTACTTC

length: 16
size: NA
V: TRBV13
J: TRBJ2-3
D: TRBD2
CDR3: CASSPGTSGPLNTQYF
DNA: TGTGCCAGCAGCCCGGGGACTAGCGGTCCGTTAAATACGCAGTATTTT

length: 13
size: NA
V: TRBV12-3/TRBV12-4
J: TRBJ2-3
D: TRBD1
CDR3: CASRGQVRGTQYF
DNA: TGTGCCAGCAGGGGACAGGTCCGTGGTACGCAGTATTTT

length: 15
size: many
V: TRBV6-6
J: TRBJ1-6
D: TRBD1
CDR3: CASGRGTGRNSPLHF
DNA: TGTGCCAGCGGCCGTGGGACAGGTCGCAATTCACCCCTCCACTTT